One sample yielded the 29 T cell receptor beta chains listed below, sequenced in a study of T cell repertoires in cytomegalovirus infection. One entry per CDR3 protein, called by TCRdb with MiXCR from the reads. The repertoire holds hundreds of thousands of distinct CDR3 sequences, roughly 16% seen once, with more than 10% in the top ten. Material for sequencing was PBMCs. All receptors derive from a human donor in good health (CMV status not recorded). Some clones in this sample may be carry-over from other donors' samples.

In its sample, this clonotype was seen a few times. The chain uses TRBV6-6 and TRBJ2-3; TRBD1 matches 11 bases. Germline assignment: CDR1 MNHNY and CDR2 SVGAGI (reference sequence). This CDR3 contains 17 residues. Germline trimming cut 0 bases from V and 6 bases from J; bases unmatched to any gene: 8. The CDR3 nucleotides are TGTGCCAGCAGTTACTCGGGACAGGGGGGGACCGGGGATACGCAGTATTTT. This translates into CASSYSGQGGTGDTQYF.

This clonotype has only one observation. This rearrangement joins TRBV7-2 to TRBJ2-6; TRBD1 aligns across 10 bases. Per the germline V gene, CDR1 is SGHTA and CDR2 is FQGNSA. Trimming removed 5 bases from V and 12 bases from J; junction bases left unmatched: 4. The CDR3 is made up of 13 amino acids. CDR3: CASSVTGGGVLTF. CDR3 in DNA: TGTGCCAGCAGCGTGACAGGGGGCGGCGTCCTGACTTTC.

This clonotype has just a few counts. The chain is built from TRBV18 and TRBJ1-6; D is possibly TRBD1 (6 bases). V was clipped by 2 bases and J by 9 bases, with 14 bases between them. Germline-derived CDR1 and CDR2 are KGHSH and LQKENI. CDR3 length equals 15 residues. The CDR3 coding sequence is TGTGCCAGCTCACCAGATTCCGGGGGCGCTTCACCCCTCCACTTT. Amino acid sequence: CASSPDSGGASPLHF.

The gene calls are TRBV12-3 or TRBV12-4 and TRBJ2-2; D is ambiguous. The CDR3 spans 13 residues. V lost 6 bases, J lost 6 bases, and 11 bases lay in between. The CDR3 nucleotides are TGTGCCAGCAGCGAAAGTTACTCCGGGGAGCTGTTTTTT. Translating it yields CASSESYSGELFF.

Ten or more counts support this clonotype. V is TRBV7-8 and J is TRBJ2-3, with TRBD1 matching over 7 bases. CDR3 length equals 16 residues. CDR1 SGHVS and CDR2 FQNEAQ come from the germline V gene. V lost 2 bases, J lost 4 bases, and 9 bases stayed unmatched. CDR3 protein: CASSLIPAGGPDTQYF. The CDR3 DNA is TGTGCCAGCAGCTTAATACCGGCAGGGGGTCCAGATACGCAGTATTTT.

V gene TRBV19 combines with J gene TRBJ1-2; no clear D. This CDR3 is built from 13 residues. Germline loops: CDR1 LNHDA, CDR2 SQIVND (reference sequence). V was clipped by 5 bases and J by 4 bases, with 11 bases between them. The chain's CDR3 is CASSLPGIYGYTF. Here the CDR3 DNA reads TGTGCCAGTAGTCTGCCCGGGATCTATGGCTACACCTTC.

At least ten counts were recorded for this clonotype. The rearrangement uses TRBV11-1 and TRBJ2-5; 7 bases line up with TRBD2. V trimming: 6 bases; J trimming: 2 bases; junction bases outside the gene matches: 9. Looked up from germline, CDR1 is SGHAT and CDR2 is FQDESV (reference sequence). The length of the CDR3 is 15 residues. The CDR3 region has the DNA TGTGCCAGCAGTTCATTTCGGGACTATCAAGAGACCCAGTACTTC. It codes for CASSSFRDYQETQYF.

The rearrangement uses TRBV20-1 and TRBJ1-1, with 7 bases aligning to TRBD1. V was pared by 8 bases and J by 3 bases, with 12 bases of the junction left unmatched. The CDR3 is made up of 14 amino acids. Germline loops: CDR1 DFQATT, CDR2 SNEGSKA (reference sequence). The CDR3 DNA reads as TGCAGTCCCGACAGGGCGGAGACGGACACTGAAGCTTTCTTT. It translates to CSPDRAETDTEAFF.

This clonotype was recorded many times. The V and J genes are TRBV7-2 and TRBJ2-7; TRBD2 aligns across 8 bases. V was pared by 5 bases and J by 6 bases, with 3 bases of the junction left unmatched. This CDR3 has 12 residues. Germline CDR1 SGHTA, CDR2 FQGNSA. CDR3 bases: TGTGCCAGCAGCCGGGGGGGCCTCGAGCAGTACTTC. As protein: CASSRGGLEQYF.

This clonotype was seen at least ten times. This chain joins TRBV7-2 and TRBJ2-5, with 10 bases fitting TRBD2. The CDR3 contains 16 residues. V shed 3 bases, J shed 4 bases, and the junction held 8 bases outside the gene matches. Per germline, CDR1 SGHTA and CDR2 FQGNSA. The CDR3 loop is CASSFASGGLPETQYF. CDR3 coding DNA: TGTGCCAGCAGCTTTGCTAGCGGGGGACTTCCAGAGACCCAGTACTTC. Based on the CDR3 plus reference TRBV7-2 and TRBJ2-5, the full variable domain is GAGVSQSPSNKVTEKGKDVELRCDPISGHTALYWYRQSLGQGLEFLIYFQGNSAPDKSGLPSDRFSAERTGGSVSTLTIQRTQQEDSAVYLCASSFASGGLPETQYFGPGTRLLVL.

This clonotype came up a few times. The rearrangement uses TRBV12-3 or TRBV12-4 and TRBJ1-1; maybe TRBD1 (6 bases). V shed 6 bases and J shed 4 bases, with 12 bases lying between them. This CDR3 comprises 13 residues. The CDR3 sequence is CASSATGPTEAFF. For the CDR3, the DNA is TGTGCCAGCAGCGCCACAGGGCCCACTGAAGCTTTCTTT.

This clonotype was seen more than once but under ten times. The chain has TRBV19 and TRBJ1-6, with 9 bases fitting TRBD1. The CDR3 is 14 amino acids. V was clipped by 7 bases and J by 14 bases; unmatched bases: 12. The germline CDR1 and CDR2 sequences are LNHDA and SQIVND (reference sequence). CDR3 DNA: TGTGCCAGTACGACAGGGGGGACGGCCGTGGCCCTCCACTTT. Its protein is CASTTGGTAVALHF.

The chain is built from TRBV7-9 and TRBJ2-1; 7 bases match TRBD1. Trimming removed 3 bases from V and 7 bases from J; junction bases left unmatched: 6. The CDR3 totals 14 residues. Per germline, CDR1 SEHNR and CDR2 FQNEAQ (reference sequence). DNA for the CDR3: TGTGCCAGCAGCTTTGCCGGGACAGAGAATGAGCAGTTCTTC. Protein sequence: CASSFAGTENEQFF.

The CDR3 DNA follows: TGTGCCTCAACCGACAGGGGCCAAGAGACCCAGTACTTC. Residues: CASTDRGQETQYF. The V call is TRBV10-3, the J call TRBJ2-5, with 8 bases identical to TRBD1. This CDR3 contains 13 residues. In germline, CDR1 is ENHRY, CDR2 SYGVKD. V was clipped by 11 bases and J by 1 base; unmatched bases: 6.

This clonotype showed up many times. The J gene is TRBJ2-5, the V gene TRBV7-6, with TRBD1 matching 9 bases. Per the germline V gene, CDR1 is SGHVS and CDR2 is FNYEAQ. The CDR3 runs to 16 residues. Trimming took 1 base from V and 2 from J; bases not matched to a gene: 5. CDR3 loop: CASSLVPGTGQETQYF. In DNA form, the CDR3 reads TGTGCCAGCAGCTTAGTCCCCGGGACAGGGCAAGAGACCCAGTACTTC.

In this sample, this clonotype turned up a few times. At one end the junction does not follow the germline gene, possibly because of a read error. The chain joins TRBV7-7 to TRBJ2-2; possibly TRBD2 for D (6 bases). The CDR3 consists of 15 residues. Germline V gives CDR1 SSHAT, CDR2 FNYEAQ (reference sequence). CDR3 protein: CASSLVLEGSGELFF. The CDR3 DNA sequence: TGTGCTAGCAGCTTAGTTTTGGAGGGTTCCGGGGAGCTGTTTTTT.

The chain recombines TRBV18 with TRBJ2-3; weak D call: TRBD2 (6 bases). CDR1 is KGHSH and CDR2 is LQKENI in the germline V gene. Trimming took off 6 bases at V and 0 bases at J, with 10 bases between the two ends. This CDR3 has 14 amino acids. CDR3 nucleotide sequence: TGTGCCAGCTCTGGTGGGACTAGCACAGATACGCAGTATTTT. The encoded protein is CASSGGTSTDTQYF.

This sequence joins TRBV20-1 and TRBJ2-1, with 10 nucleotides matching TRBD2. From germline, CDR1 is DFQATT and CDR2 SNEGSKA (reference sequence). The V gene end was trimmed by 6 bases and the J gene end by 6 bases; junction bases not matched to a gene: 8. CDR3 length: 14 amino acids. This chain's CDR3 is CSAPLAGAINEQFF. The CDR3 DNA reads as TGCAGTGCGCCGCTAGCGGGGGCCATCAATGAGCAGTTCTTC.

V gene TRBV6-8 combines with J gene TRBJ2-7; tentative D call: TRBD1 (6 bases). The germline V gene has CDR1 MNHGY and CDR2 SAAAGT. CDR3 size: 15 residues. V gave up 3 bases and J gave up 0 bases, with 12 bases separating them. CDR3 in DNA: TGTGCCAGCAGTTATTCAGGGGCTAGCTCCTACGAGCAGTACTTC. Translating it yields CASSYSGASSYEQYF.

This clonotype was picked up one time. The chain employs TRBV6-5 and TRBJ2-7; 8 bases map to TRBD1. Germline V gene lookup returns CDR1 MNHEY and CDR2 SVGAGI. Trimming removed 5 bases from V and 5 bases from J; junction bases left unmatched: 8. The CDR3 runs 14 residues. CDR3 residues: CASSHGQGVDEQYF. The DNA of the CDR3 is TGTGCCAGCAGTCACGGACAGGGCGTCGACGAGCAGTACTTC.

In its sample, this clonotype was seen many times. The CDR3 coding sequence is TGTGCCAGCAGTTACGGGCAGCACATCTATGGCTACACCTTC. It specifies CASSYGQHIYGYTF. The V gene is TRBV6-2 or TRBV6-3, the J gene TRBJ1-2; D is unclear. This CDR3 comprises 14 residues. V was shortened by 2 bases and J by 4 bases, with 11 bases between the two germline ends. Germline-derived CDR1 and CDR2 are MNHEY and SVGEGT.

This clonotype was counted at least ten times. This chain joins TRBV12-3 or TRBV12-4 and TRBJ2-7; 13 bases are shared with TRBD2. The trim removed 0 bases at V and 0 bases at J, leaving 5 bases unmatched. This CDR3 has 18 residues. As DNA, the CDR3 is TGTGCCAGCAGTTTAGCCCAAGGGACTAGCGGGGCCTCCTACGAGCAGTACTTC. It translates to CASSLAQGTSGASYEQYF.

This clonotype occurred many times. The chain has TRBV7-2 and TRBJ2-1; no firm D call. The CDR3 has 13 amino acids. Trimming stripped 4 bases from V and 5 bases from J, with 9 bases between. Germline loops: CDR1 SGHTA, CDR2 FQGNSA. As DNA, the CDR3 is TGTGCCAGCAGCTCTAGGGAAAACAATGAGCAGTTCTTC. Amino acid sequence: CASSSRENNEQFF.

The chain couples TRBV4-2 to TRBJ1-5; D not resolved. The CDR3 runs 15 residues. The germline V gene has CDR1 LGHNA and CDR2 YNFKEQ. The germline V and J ends were trimmed by 1 base and 3 bases, with 10 bases remaining between them. As DNA, the CDR3 is TGTGCCAGCAGCCAAGGCGGAGGGAACAATCAGCCCCAGCATTTT. Its protein is CASSQGGGNNQPQHF.

Many counts were recorded for this clonotype. The J gene is TRBJ2-3, the V gene TRBV7-6; D uncertain. This CDR3 region has 15 residues. V dropped 0 bases and J dropped 0 bases, with 7 bases sitting between them. CDR1 is SGHVS and CDR2 is FNYEAQ in the germline V gene. The CDR3 nucleotides read TGTGCCAGCAGCTTAGCCCCTCAAAGCACAGATACGCAGTATTTT. Translated, it gives CASSLAPQSTDTQYF.

This clonotype was counted many times. The chain recombines TRBV7-2 with TRBJ2-7; a weak D match, TRBD1 (5 bases). There are 15 residues in the CDR3. V gave up 1 base and J gave up 0 bases, with 10 bases separating them. Germline V gene sequence: CDR1 SGHTA, CDR2 FQGNSA. The CDR3 region has the DNA TGTGCCAGCAGCTTAGTGCAGGGAACCTCCTACGAGCAGTACTTC. Protein product: CASSLVQGTSYEQYF.

This clonotype was picked up a small number of times. The chain is built from TRBV6-5 and TRBJ2-1; D is uncertain. The CDR3 sequence is 13 residues long. Per germline, CDR1 MNHEY and CDR2 SVGAGI. Trimming shortened V by 0 bases and J by 2 bases, and 2 bases separated the two germline ends. CDR3 in amino acids: CASSYSTYNEQFF. The CDR3 region has the DNA TGTGCCAGCAGTTACTCGACCTACAATGAGCAGTTCTTC.

V gene TRBV5-1 combines with J gene TRBJ2-3; no firm D call. The CDR3 spans 14 residues. In germline, CDR1 is SGHRS, CDR2 YFSETQ. Trimming cost V 4 bases and J 3 bases, with 12 bases left between them. The DNA of the CDR3 is TGCGCCAGCAGCCCGTCGGCTCCAACAGATACGCAGTATTTT. It encodes CASSPSAPTDTQYF.

There are a few counts of this clonotype. The chain joins TRBV9 to TRBJ1-1; D is uncertain. The germline CDR1 and CDR2 sequences are SGDLS and YYNGEE. The CDR3 loop spans 14 amino acids. Trimming shortened V by 6 bases and J by 1 base, and 13 bases separated the two germline ends. CDR3 coding DNA: TGTGCCAGCACCCTGACGGCCAAGAACACTGAAGCTTTCTTT. It yields the protein CASTLTAKNTEAFF.